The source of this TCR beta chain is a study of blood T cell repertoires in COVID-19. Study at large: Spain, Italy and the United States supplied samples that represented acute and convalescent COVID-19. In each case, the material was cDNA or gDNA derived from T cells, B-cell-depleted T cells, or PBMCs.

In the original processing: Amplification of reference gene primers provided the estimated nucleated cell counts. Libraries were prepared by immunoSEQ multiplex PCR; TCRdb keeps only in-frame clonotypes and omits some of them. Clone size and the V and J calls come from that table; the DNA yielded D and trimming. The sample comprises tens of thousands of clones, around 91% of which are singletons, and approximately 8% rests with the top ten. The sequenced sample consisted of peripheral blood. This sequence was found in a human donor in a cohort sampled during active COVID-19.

CDR3 amino acids: CASSLAAGTVGNSPLHF. The CDR3 DNA reads as TGTGCCAGCAGTTTAGCGGCCGGGACAGTCGGCAATTCACCCCTCCACTTT. V and J are TRBV27 and TRBJ1-6; 7 bases line up with TRBD1. Looked up from germline, CDR1 is MNHEY and CDR2 is SMNVEV (reference sequence). This CDR3 comprises 17 residues. Unmatched junction bases numbered 11, after V lost 2 bases and J lost 7 bases.